Presented here are 24 T cell receptor beta chains from one specimen sequenced in a study of blood T cell repertoires in COVID-19. Produced via immunoSEQ multiplex PCR; TCRdb's table is partial and in-frame only. The table lists nearly 200,000 clones, roughly 84% of them singletons. Sequences were obtained from peripheral blood. The receptors come from a woman in her 40s who had recovered from COVID-19.

This chain joins TRBV28 and TRBJ2-7; TRBD1 agrees at 10 bases. The length of the CDR3 is 17 residues. Germline CDR1 is MDHEN and CDR2 is SYDVKM. J lost 3 bases, V lost 1 base, and 9 bases had no gene match. The CDR3 DNA reads TGTGCCAGCAGTTTATCACCCGGGACAGGGGCCATCTACGAGCAGTACTTC. It codes for CASSLSPGTGAIYEQYF.

The chain is built from TRBV6-2 or TRBV6-3 and TRBJ2-7, with TRBD2 identical over 11 bases. V lost 4 bases and J lost 5; bases outside the gene matches: 7. Germline CDR1 reads MNHEY; CDR2 reads SVGEGT. The CDR3 is 15 amino acids. The DNA for the CDR3 is TGTGCCAGCAGTTCAGGACTAGCGGGCTATAACGAGCAGTACTTC. Translation: CASSSGLAGYNEQYF.

This chain connects TRBV5-6 to TRBJ2-7; 9 bases align to TRBD1. CDR3 length equals 15 residues. The V segment lost 3 bases and the J segment 0 bases; nucleotides outside the gene matches: 4. The germline gives CDR1 SGHDT, CDR2 YYEEEE. CDR3 region: CASSYGQGHSYEQYF. In nucleotides, the CDR3 is TGTGCCAGCAGCTACGGACAGGGGCACTCCTACGAGCAGTACTTC. The full variable domain, in which reference TRBV5-6 and TRBJ2-7 provide the parts outside the CDR3, is DAGVTQSPTHLIKTRGQQVTLRCSPKSGHDTVSWYQQALGQGPQFIFQYYEEEERQRGNFPDRFSGHQFPNYSSELNVNALLLGDSALYLCASSYGQGHSYEQYFGPGTRLTVT.

This chain links TRBV6-1 with TRBJ2-7; no clear D. Germline V lookup: CDR1 MNHNS, CDR2 SASEGT. Trimming left V 4 bases short and J 0 bases short, with 16 bases between. This CDR3 region has 16 residues. The CDR3 region has the DNA TGTGCCAGCAGTGGCGCCACGTGGGCCTCCTCCTACGAGCAGTACTTC. It specifies CASSGATWASSYEQYF.

This clone was seen once. The chain carries TRBV29-1 and TRBJ1-2; D gene uncertain. This CDR3 has 11 amino acids. Between the trimmed V and J ends, which lost 5 bases and 1 base, there was a span of 5 bases. Germline-derived CDR1 and CDR2 are SQVTM and ANQGSEA. DNA of the CDR3: TGCAGCGTTCCCAGTAACTATGGCTACACCTTC. Translating it yields CSVPSNYGYTF.

The chain links TRBV7-2 to TRBJ1-6, with 7 positions matching TRBD1. The CDR3 extends over 15 amino acids. Germline V gene sequence: CDR1 SGHTA, CDR2 FQGNSA. V was pared by 1 base and J by 6 bases, with 3 bases of the junction left unmatched. CDR3 in DNA: TGTGCCAGCAGCTTAGAGGGACAGCTTAATTCACCCCTCCACTTT. Protein sequence: CASSLEGQLNSPLHF.

CDR3 residues: CASSYQTGVRETQYF. CDR3 nucleotide sequence: TGTGCCAGCAGTTATCAGACAGGGGTTCGAGAGACCCAGTACTTC. The chain couples TRBV6-5 to TRBJ2-5; 8 nucleotides agree with TRBD1. The CDR3 spans 15 residues. J gave up 4 bases and V 3 bases, and 7 bases lay outside the gene matches. Germline V CDR1 and CDR2: MNHEY, SVGAGI.

The chain combines TRBV11-3 with TRBJ1-1; 9 nucleotides match TRBD1. Germline V lookup: CDR1 SGHNT, CDR2 YENEEA. The CDR3 is 14 amino acids. The ends lost 5 bases at V and 2 bases at J; junction bases unmatched: 3. CDR3 coding DNA: TGTGCCAGCAGCCGCACAGGGGGCAACACTGAAGCTTTCTTT. Amino acid sequence: CASSRTGGNTEAFF.

V and J are TRBV24-1 and TRBJ2-3; 8 bases are shared with TRBD1. Germline values: CDR1 KGHDR, CDR2 SFDVKD. The CDR3 length is 15 residues. The junction had 9 bases not matched to a gene; V was cut back by 5 bases and J by 6 bases. The CDR3 reads CATSVAGTGSDTQYF. In nucleotides, the CDR3 is TGTGCCACCAGTGTCGCCGGGACAGGTTCCGATACGCAGTATTTT.

The V and J genes are TRBV29-1 and TRBJ2-1; 7 bases are a match to TRBD2. V gave up 3 bases and J gave up 2 bases; unmatched junction bases: 4. The CDR3 is 14 residues long. Germline loops: CDR1 SQVTM, CDR2 ANQGSEA. In DNA form, the CDR3 reads TGCAGCGTTGAGTCCGGGAGGACCTACAATGAGCAGTTCTTC. Its translation is CSVESGRTYNEQFF.

The gene calls are TRBV4-3 and TRBJ1-2; no clear D. The CDR3 covers 16 residues. Per germline, CDR1 LGHNA and CDR2 YSLEER. The V gene lost 0 bases and the J gene lost 7 bases, with 18 bases spanning the gap. CDR3 nucleotides: TGCGCCAGCAGCCAAGATAGTCCCAACGTCGCTACTGGCTACACCTTC. Its translation is CASSQDSPNVATGYTF.

The V and J genes are TRBV6-1 and TRBJ2-4, with D perhaps matching TRBD1 (6 bases). The CDR3 runs to 23 residues. Trimming took 1 base from V and 0 from J, leaving 31 bases between them. Germline V gene sequence: CDR1 MNHNS, CDR2 SASEGT. CDR3 sequence (DNA): TGTGCCAGCAGTGAAGGTTGGGGTCCTTCGGACAGCTTTAATTTTCTAGCCAAAAACATTCAGTACTTC. Translated: CASSEGWGPSDSFNFLAKNIQYF.

The J gene is TRBJ2-7, the V gene TRBV28, with D possibly matching TRBD1 (6 bases). The CDR3 consists of 13 residues. Germline CDR1 reads MDHEN; CDR2 reads SYDVKM. Trimming shortened V by 8 bases and J by 5 bases, and 16 bases separated the two germline ends. The CDR3 protein is CASGRTGKDEQYF. The CDR3 DNA reads TGTGCCAGCGGACGAACAGGGAAGGACGAGCAGTACTTC.

With respect to this clone: The sample carries other DNA sequences with the same CDR3. The V call is TRBV7-2, the J call TRBJ2-1; 12 bases are shared with TRBD2. This CDR3 comprises 14 residues. The germline gives CDR1 SGHTA, CDR2 FQGNSA. V trimming: 5 bases; J trimming: 6 bases; junction bases outside the gene matches: 2. CDR3 DNA: TGTGCCAGCAGCCAGGGACTAGCGGGCAATGAGCAGTTCTTC. It is translated as CASSQGLAGNEQFF.

The DNA of the CDR3 is TGTGCCAGCAGTGAAATTGCAAATCGGGGCGAGCAGTACTTC. It is translated as CASSEIANRGEQYF. This chain uses TRBV2 with TRBJ2-7; the D gene is possibly TRBD2 (5 bases). This CDR3 spans 14 amino acids. The germline V gene encodes CDR1 SNHLY and CDR2 FYNNEI. The V gene lost 2 bases and the J gene lost 6 bases, with 14 bases spanning the gap. Full variable domain (remainder filled in from reference TRBV2 and TRBJ2-7): EPEVTQTPSHQVTQMGQEVILRCVPISNHLYFYWYRQILGQKVEFLVSFYNNEISEKSEIFDDQFSVERPDGSNFTLKIRSTKLEDSAMYFCASSEIANRGEQYFGPGTRLTVT.

The V gene is TRBV5-1, the J gene TRBJ2-2; no reliable D call. Germline V gene sequence: CDR1 SGHRS, CDR2 YFSETQ. The germline V and J ends were trimmed by 4 bases and 0 bases, with 10 bases remaining between them. The CDR3 spans 15 residues. CDR3 residues: CASSIQRANTGELFF. The CDR3 DNA follows: TGCGCCAGCAGCATACAGAGAGCGAACACCGGGGAGCTGTTTTTT.

J is TRBJ2-3 and V is TRBV10-3; the D gene is possibly TRBD2 (5 bases). The CDR3 consists of 16 residues. Trimming took 6 bases from V and 0 from J, leaving 16 bases between them. In germline, CDR1 is ENHRY, CDR2 SYGVKD. Here the CDR3 DNA reads TGTGCCATCAGCCCACGGGGAAGTGGGAGCACAGATACGCAGTATTTT. Amino acid sequence: CAISPRGSGSTDTQYF.

This chain connects TRBV19 to TRBJ2-7; the D gene is possibly TRBD1 (6 bases). CDR3 size: 15 residues. Trimming stripped 7 bases from V and 2 bases from J, with 18 bases between. Germline loops: CDR1 LNHDA, CDR2 SQIVND (reference sequence). This CDR3 is CASTPGNSGAYEQYF. The CDR3 DNA follows: TGTGCCAGTACCCCAGGGAACTCAGGGGCCTACGAGCAGTACTTC.

This chain joins TRBV6-2 or TRBV6-3 and TRBJ1-6; D is perhaps TRBD1 (6 bases). CDR3 length equals 15 residues. V was pared by 4 bases and J by 4 bases, with 11 bases between. Germline CDR1 and CDR2: MNHEY and SVGEGT. CDR3 DNA: TGTGCCAGCAGTTTGGACAGACCTTATAATTCACCCCTCCACTTT. It yields the protein CASSLDRPYNSPLHF.

This chain links TRBV30 with TRBJ2-7, with D perhaps TRBD2 (7 bases). The CDR3 extends over 14 amino acids. V was cut by 0 bases and J by 3 bases, with 12 bases left in between. Germline V gene lookup returns CDR1 GTSNPN and CDR2 SVGIG (reference sequence). This chain's CDR3 is CAWSVQGGGYEQYF. Here the CDR3 DNA reads TGTGCCTGGAGTGTACAGGGAGGGGGCTACGAGCAGTACTTC.

This rearrangement joins TRBV6-5 to TRBJ2-2; 11 bases match TRBD2. Germline V gene lookup returns CDR1 MNHEY and CDR2 SVGAGI. This CDR3 spans 14 amino acids. V trimming: 6 bases; J trimming: 6 bases; junction bases outside the gene matches: 3. The CDR3: CASRLAGGPGELFF. DNA for the CDR3: TGTGCCAGCAGATTAGCGGGAGGGCCCGGGGAGCTGTTTTTT.

V and J are TRBV6-5 and TRBJ1-1; 8 positions agree with TRBD1. The CDR3 sequence is 14 residues long. Germline assignment: CDR1 MNHEY and CDR2 SVGAGI. V gave up 6 bases and J gave up 1 base; unmatched junction bases: 4. Written as DNA, the CDR3 is TGTGCCAGCAGGAGGGACAGGTGGAACACTGAAGCTTTCTTT. Encoded protein: CASRRDRWNTEAFF.

The chain carries TRBV19 and TRBJ1-5, with TRBD1 matching over 9 bases. The CDR3 covers 15 residues. The junction had 7 bases not matched to a gene; V was cut back by 7 bases and J by 3 bases. The V gene's germline CDR1 is LNHDA and CDR2 SQIVND (reference sequence). This CDR3 reads CASTDRGVDNQPQHF. For the CDR3, the DNA is TGTGCCAGTACGGACAGGGGAGTTGACAATCAGCCCCAGCATTTT.

This chain links TRBV19 with TRBJ2-1; 7 bases are a match to TRBD1. V trimming: 4 bases; J trimming: 2 bases; junction bases outside the gene matches: 11. The CDR3 contains 17 residues. Germline V gives CDR1 LNHDA, CDR2 SQIVND (reference sequence). DNA of the CDR3: TGTGCCAGTAGTAAGACGACCGGGACAGAGACCTACAATGAGCAGTTCTTC. Amino acid sequence: CASSKTTGTETYNEQFF.